The clone carrying this TCR beta chain was counted between two and nine times. What it binds is not known. TCRdb re-called the RT-PCR reads with MiXCR, one entry per CDR3 protein. Among hundreds of thousands of distinct CDR3 sequences listed, roughly 14% were seen once. The CDR3 has 16 amino acids. V shed 4 bases and J 0 bases; nucleotides not matched to a gene: 8. The data derive from a study of response to subunit inactivated influenza vaccine. Study findings and constraints: The authors put forward the suggestion that each seasonal influenza vaccination may bring in only a limited number of new T cells.

The source is a middle-aged man who received an inactivated influenza vaccine. V usage is TRBV12-3 or TRBV12-4 and J usage is TRBJ2-5; TRBD2 agrees at 7 bases. Sequencing was performed on PBMCs from blood, taken 12 days after vaccination. CDR3 in amino acids: CASSSGGSGYQETQYF. In DNA form, the CDR3 reads TGTGCCAGCAGTTCCGGAGGTAGCGGGTACCAAGAGACCCAGTACTTC.